Shown below are 26 T cell receptor beta chains from a single sample sequenced in a study of blood T cell repertoires in COVID-19. Profiling relied on immunoSEQ multiplex PCR, and the TCRdb table lists in-frame clones only, not all of them. The sample consists of about 220,000 clones, about 79% of them appearing once. Sequencing was done on a sample of PBMCs or T cells enriched from blood (not recorded which). Receptor source: a middle-aged woman with acute COVID-19.

The chain couples TRBV30 to TRBJ1-4; TRBD1 matches at 8 bases. V shed 5 bases, J shed 5 bases, and the junction held 7 bases outside the gene matches. CDR3 length: 14 residues. Looked up from germline, CDR1 is GTSNPN and CDR2 is SVGIG (reference sequence). CDR3 coding DNA: TGTGCCTGGGGGGAGACAGGGGCAAATGAAAAACTGTTTTTT. Translated, it gives CAWGETGANEKLFF. Full variable domain (rest looked up from reference TRBV30 and TRBJ1-4): SQTIHQWPATLVQPVGSPLSLECTVEGTSNPNLYWYRQAAGRGLQLLFYSVGIGQISSEVPQNLSASRPQDRQFILSSKKLLLSDSGFYLCAWGETGANEKLFFGSGTQLSVL.

The chain combines TRBV6-5 with TRBJ2-3; the D gene is possibly TRBD2 (6 bases). This CDR3 is built from 14 residues. Germline V gives CDR1 MNHEY, CDR2 SVGAGI. V gave up 7 bases and J gave up 1 base, with 12 bases separating them. CDR3 sequence: CASKLAVRTDTQYF. The CDR3 coding sequence is TGTGCCAGCAAGTTAGCGGTCCGCACAGATACGCAGTATTTT.

CDR3 residues: CSVDYRGNTEAFF. Written as DNA, the CDR3 is TGCAGCGTAGATTACAGGGGGAACACTGAAGCTTTCTTT. V is TRBV29-1 and J is TRBJ1-1; 7 bases fit TRBD1. From germline, CDR1 is SQVTM and CDR2 ANQGSEA. The CDR3 extends over 13 amino acids. The ends lost 6 bases at V and 1 base at J; junction bases unmatched: 5.

The chain couples TRBV6-5 to TRBJ2-1; TRBD1 agrees at 8 bases. Trimming removed 7 bases from V and 9 bases from J; junction bases left unmatched: 11. This CDR3 comprises 14 residues. From germline, CDR1 is MNHEY and CDR2 SVGAGI. Here the CDR3 DNA reads TGTGCCAGCACTTCCCGGACAGGGTCAATTGAGCAGTTCTTC. Translated, it gives CASTSRTGSIEQFF.

This clone turned up a few times. The rearrangement links TRBV7-2 to TRBJ2-3, with 7 bases aligning to TRBD2. This CDR3 comprises 15 residues. CDR1 is SGHTA, CDR2 FQGNSA, per germline. The J segment lost 6 bases and the V segment lost 5 bases, leaving 11 bases of the junction unmatched. The DNA of the CDR3 is TGTGCCAGCAGCCTTACCGGGGCAGCGGGGGATACGCAGTATTTT. It codes for CASSLTGAAGDTQYF.

CDR3 nucleotide sequence: TGTGCCAGCAGCCTACCGTTTGATGAAAAACTGTTTTTT. This sequence encodes CASSLPFDEKLFF. The chain carries TRBV5-4 and TRBJ1-4; D unclear. In germline, CDR1 is SGHNT, CDR2 YYREEE (reference sequence). This CDR3 is 13 amino acids long. V was clipped by 4 bases and J by 6 bases, with 10 bases between them.

The V gene is TRBV15, the J gene TRBJ2-6; maybe TRBD2 (6 bases). The CDR3 is made up of 14 amino acids. Germline-derived CDR1 and CDR2 are LNHNV and YYDKDF (reference sequence). With 11 bases removed from V and 4 bases from J, the gap between germline ends came to 15 bases. Written as DNA, the CDR3 is TGTGCCTCCCGTGGGGGGATCGGGGCCAACGTCCTGACTTTC. This translates into CASRGGIGANVLTF.

V gene TRBV19 combines with J gene TRBJ2-6; 7 nucleotides agree with TRBD2. CDR1 LNHDA and CDR2 SQIVND come from the germline V gene (reference sequence). CDR3 length equals 15 residues. Trimming removed 6 bases from V and 0 bases from J; junction bases left unmatched: 2. The CDR3 DNA is TGTGCCAGTAGGGGGAGGGCCTCTGGGGCCAACGTCCTGACTTTC. This sequence encodes CASRGRASGANVLTF.

This rearrangement joins TRBV6-5 to TRBJ1-5, with D perhaps TRBD1 (6 bases). Germline values: CDR1 MNHEY, CDR2 SVGAGI. Trimming stripped 2 bases from V and 5 bases from J, with 13 bases between. The CDR3 is made up of 15 amino acids. This CDR3 reads CASSYGRGVDQPQHF. The DNA for the CDR3 is TGTGCCAGCAGTTACGGCAGGGGAGTCGATCAGCCCCAGCATTTT.

The chain employs TRBV19 and TRBJ2-7, with a tentative D call TRBD1 (5 bases). Germline loops: CDR1 LNHDA, CDR2 SQIVND (reference sequence). The V and J ends lost 11 bases and 3 bases respectively, with 11 bases between them. This CDR3 comprises 11 residues. The CDR3: CAQGHIYEQYF. DNA of the CDR3: TGTGCCCAAGGACATATCTACGAGCAGTACTTC. Based on the CDR3 plus reference TRBV19 and TRBJ2-7, the full variable domain is DGGITQSPKYLFRKEGQNVTLSCEQNLNHDAMYWYRQDPGQGLRLIYYSQIVNDFQKGDIAEGYSVSREKKESFPLTVTSAQKNPTAFYLCAQGHIYEQYFGPGTRLTVT.

This chain joins TRBV30 and TRBJ1-3; the D is unclear. The CDR3 is 15 amino acids. The ends were cut back, 1 base at V and 1 base at J, with 11 bases in the middle. From germline, CDR1 is GTSNPN and CDR2 SVGIG (reference sequence). The CDR3 nucleotides are TGTGCCTGGAGTGCGGGTGGTTTGTCTGGAAACACCATATATTTT. Its translation is CAWSAGGLSGNTIYF. Combining the CDR3 with reference TRBV30 and TRBJ1-3 gives the whole variable domain SQTIHQWPATLVQPVGSPLSLECTVEGTSNPNLYWYRQAAGRGLQLLFYSVGIGQISSEVPQNLSASRPQDRQFILSSKKLLLSDSGFYLCAWSAGGLSGNTIYFGEGSWLTVV.

The chain combines TRBV2 with TRBJ1-6; TRBD1 aligns across 7 bases. The CDR3 is 13 amino acids. Unmatched junction bases numbered 3, after V lost 5 bases and J lost 8 bases. Germline V lookup: CDR1 SNHLY, CDR2 FYNNEI. DNA for the CDR3: TGTGCCAGCAGTTCTACAGGGGATTCACCCCTCCACTTT. This gives the protein CASSSTGDSPLHF.

CDR3 sequence reads: CASSVATDTGELFF. The CDR3 DNA sequence: TGTGCCAGCAGCGTAGCTACAGACACCGGGGAGCTGTTTTTT. The chain combines TRBV9 with TRBJ2-2; D is unclear. V was pared by 0 bases and J by 3 bases, with 6 bases between. The CDR3 consists of 14 residues. CDR1 and CDR2 from the germline V gene are SGDLS and YYNGEE.

This rearrangement joins TRBV11-2 to TRBJ2-7; 9 nucleotides line up with TRBD1. Germline values: CDR1 SGHAT, CDR2 FQNNGV. The trim removed 3 bases at V and 1 base at J, leaving 7 bases unmatched. The CDR3 loop spans 16 amino acids. The CDR3 loop is CASSFISGTGSYEQYF. The CDR3 DNA reads as TGTGCCAGCAGCTTTATATCCGGGACAGGGTCCTACGAGCAGTACTTC.

The V call is TRBV6-5, the J call TRBJ1-6, with a weak D call TRBD1 (6 bases). CDR3 length: 13 amino acids. Deletions cut 6 bases from V and 7 bases from J, with 10 bases between. Germline V gene lookup returns CDR1 MNHEY and CDR2 SVGAGI. CDR3 sequence: CASSQGRNSPLHF. CDR3 nucleotides: TGTGCCAGCAGCCAGGGGCGCAATTCACCCCTCCACTTT.

The chain carries TRBV18 and TRBJ2-5, with 10 positions matching TRBD1. This CDR3 spans 15 amino acids. The germline V gene has CDR1 KGHSH and CDR2 LQKENI. V was pared by 3 bases and J by 5 bases, with 6 bases of the junction left unmatched. Here the CDR3 DNA reads TGTGCCAGCTCACCCGGACAGGGGGGGATGGAGACCCAGTACTTC. It is translated as CASSPGQGGMETQYF.

The gene calls are TRBV5-1 and TRBJ1-5, with 11 positions matching TRBD1. V was clipped by 4 bases and J by 7 bases; unmatched bases: 7. Germline V gene lookup returns CDR1 SGHRS and CDR2 YFSETQ. This CDR3 has 15 residues. CDR3 nucleotides: TGCGCCAGCAGCCCGGGACAGGGGGTAGGGCAGCCCCAGCATTTT. Translating it yields CASSPGQGVGQPQHF.

The chain uses TRBV28 and TRBJ2-7; TRBD1 agrees at 7 bases. CDR3 length: 17 residues. Germline CDR1 is MDHEN and CDR2 is SYDVKM. Unmatched junction bases numbered 16, after V lost 6 bases and J lost 2 bases. The CDR3 here is CASSVMGGTGVTYEQYF. CDR3 in DNA: TGTGCCAGCAGCGTTATGGGTGGCACAGGGGTAACCTACGAGCAGTACTTC.

The V and J genes are TRBV7-9 and TRBJ2-4, with 11 bases identical to TRBD2. The CDR3 totals 16 residues. The V and J ends lost 7 bases and 6 bases, in that order; junction bases with no gene match: 11. Germline V lookup: CDR1 SEHNR, CDR2 FQNEAQ (reference sequence). CDR3 DNA sequence: TGTGCCAGCAAACTAGCGGGAGAGCTACAGGTAAACATTCAGTACTTC. Translating it yields CASKLAGELQVNIQYF.

The chain combines TRBV3-1 (or the pseudogene TRBV3-2) with TRBJ2-1, with D maybe TRBD2 (7 bases). Deletions cut 5 bases from V and 0 bases from J, with 14 bases between. In germline, CDR1 is LGHDT, CDR2 YNNKEL (reference sequence). The CDR3 consists of 16 residues. Here the CDR3 reads CASSGRGGVSYNEQFF. DNA of the CDR3: TGTGCCAGCAGCGGAAGGGGGGGAGTCTCCTACAATGAGCAGTTCTTC.

V is TRBV19 and J is TRBJ2-7; TRBD2 might be the D (5 bases). Per the germline V gene, CDR1 is LNHDA and CDR2 is SQIVND (reference sequence). Trimming cost V 4 bases and J 7 bases, with 17 bases left between them. The CDR3 is 14 residues long. In DNA form, the CDR3 reads TGTGCCAGTAGTACCGGACTGGGTATGATGGAGCAGTACTTC. Protein product: CASSTGLGMMEQYF.

The V gene is TRBV5-1, the J gene TRBJ2-1; TRBD2 matches at 8 bases. The J segment lost 5 bases and the V segment lost 6 bases, leaving 10 bases of the junction unmatched. This CDR3 is built from 15 residues. Germline CDR1 is SGHRS and CDR2 is YFSETQ. The CDR3 DNA reads as TGCGCCAGCAACCTGGGTACTAGCGGTAACAATGAGCAGTTCTTC. Its translation: CASNLGTSGNNEQFF.

The rearrangement links TRBV5-1 to TRBJ2-1; a possible D gene is TRBD2 (5 bases). Germline loops: CDR1 SGHRS, CDR2 YFSETQ. The CDR3 is made up of 15 amino acids. With 0 bases removed from V and 10 bases from J, the gap between germline ends came to 17 bases. The CDR3 sequence: CASSLDHYSRGEQFF. The CDR3 nucleotides read TGCGCCAGCAGCTTGGACCACTACTCTCGAGGGGAGCAGTTCTTC.

The rearrangement links TRBV27 to TRBJ2-7, with a tentative D call TRBD2 (6 bases). V gave up 5 bases and J gave up 4 bases, with 18 bases separating them. Germline V gene lookup returns CDR1 MNHEY and CDR2 SMNVEV (reference sequence). CDR3 size: 15 residues. CDR3 amino acids: CASSPFGGSEYEQYF. Written as DNA, the CDR3 is TGTGCCAGCAGTCCCTTCGGGGGATCTGAGTACGAGCAGTACTTC.

In its sample, this clone was seen a few times. The genes are TRBV5-1 and TRBJ2-7, with D unclear. Looked up from germline, CDR1 is SGHRS and CDR2 is YFSETQ. Trimming removed 2 bases at V and 2 bases at J, with 14 bases between. This CDR3 spans 15 amino acids. This chain's CDR3 is CASSFSAALTYEQYF. The CDR3 DNA reads TGCGCCAGCAGCTTCTCTGCGGCACTCACCTACGAGCAGTACTTC.

Only one count was recorded for this clone. This chain connects TRBV5-1 to TRBJ2-3; D call uncertain. Germline CDR1 reads SGHRS; CDR2 reads YFSETQ. V was cut by 3 bases and J by 2 bases, with 10 bases left in between. The CDR3 is made up of 14 amino acids. CDR3 sequence: CASSSRGDTDTQYF. The DNA for the CDR3 is TGCGCCAGCAGCTCGCGCGGAGACACAGATACGCAGTATTTT.